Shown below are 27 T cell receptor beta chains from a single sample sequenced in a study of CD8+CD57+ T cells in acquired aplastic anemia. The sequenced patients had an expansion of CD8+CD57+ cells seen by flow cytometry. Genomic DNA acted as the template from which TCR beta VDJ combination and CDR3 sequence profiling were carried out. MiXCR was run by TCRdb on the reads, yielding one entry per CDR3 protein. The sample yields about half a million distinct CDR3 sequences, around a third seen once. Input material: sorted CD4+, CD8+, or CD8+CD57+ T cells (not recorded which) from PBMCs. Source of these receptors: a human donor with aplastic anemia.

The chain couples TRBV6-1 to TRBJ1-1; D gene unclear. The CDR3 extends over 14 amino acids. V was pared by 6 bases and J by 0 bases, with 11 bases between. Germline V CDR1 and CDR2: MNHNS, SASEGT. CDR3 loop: CASRRVNMNTEAFF. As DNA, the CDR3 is TGTGCCAGCAGGCGGGTTAACATGAACACTGAAGCTTTCTTT.

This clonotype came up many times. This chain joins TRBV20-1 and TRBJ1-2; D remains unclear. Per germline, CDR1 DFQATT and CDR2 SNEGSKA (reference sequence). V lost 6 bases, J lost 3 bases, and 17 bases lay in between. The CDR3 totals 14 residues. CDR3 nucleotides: TGCAGTGCGGGAGACACCCTGAGGGACTATGGCTACACCTTC. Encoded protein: CSAGDTLRDYGYTF.

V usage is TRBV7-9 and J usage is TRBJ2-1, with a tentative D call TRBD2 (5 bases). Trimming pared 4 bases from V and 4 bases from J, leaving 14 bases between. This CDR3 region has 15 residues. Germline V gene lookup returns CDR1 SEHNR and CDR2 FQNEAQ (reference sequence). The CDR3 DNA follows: TGTGCCAGCAGCTCACGGGTGCGGACTTACAATGAGCAGTTCTTC. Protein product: CASSSRVRTYNEQFF.

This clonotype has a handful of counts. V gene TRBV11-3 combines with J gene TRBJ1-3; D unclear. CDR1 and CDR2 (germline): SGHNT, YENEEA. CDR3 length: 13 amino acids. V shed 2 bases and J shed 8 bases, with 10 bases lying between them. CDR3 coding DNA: TGTGCCAGCAGCTTAACCGCTGAGGACACCATATATTTT. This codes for CASSLTAEDTIYF.

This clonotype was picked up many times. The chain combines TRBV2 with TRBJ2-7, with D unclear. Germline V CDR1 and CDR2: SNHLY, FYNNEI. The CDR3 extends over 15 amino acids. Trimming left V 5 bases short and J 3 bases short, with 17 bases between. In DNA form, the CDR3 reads TGTGCCAGCAGTTATAGGCCCGACACGGACTACGAGCAGTACTTC. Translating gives CASSYRPDTDYEQYF.

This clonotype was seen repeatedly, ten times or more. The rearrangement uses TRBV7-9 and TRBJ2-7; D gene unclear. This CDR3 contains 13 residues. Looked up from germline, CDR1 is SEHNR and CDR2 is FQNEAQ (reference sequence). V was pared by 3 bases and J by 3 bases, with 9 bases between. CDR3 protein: CASSFGPFYEQYF. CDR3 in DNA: TGTGCCAGCAGCTTTGGCCCCTTCTACGAGCAGTACTTC. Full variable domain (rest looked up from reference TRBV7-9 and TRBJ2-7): DTGVSQNPRHKITKRGQNVTFRCDPISEHNRLYWYRQTLGQGPEFLTYFQNEAQLEKSRLLSDRFSAERPKGSFSTLEIQRTEQGDSAMYLCASSFGPFYEQYFGPGTRLTVT.

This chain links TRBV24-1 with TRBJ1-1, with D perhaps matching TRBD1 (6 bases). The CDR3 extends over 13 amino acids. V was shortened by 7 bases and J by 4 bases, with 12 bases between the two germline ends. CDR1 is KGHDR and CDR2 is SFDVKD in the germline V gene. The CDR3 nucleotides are TGTGCCACCAGGGGACATGGGGCCACTGAAGCTTTCTTT. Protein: CATRGHGATEAFF.

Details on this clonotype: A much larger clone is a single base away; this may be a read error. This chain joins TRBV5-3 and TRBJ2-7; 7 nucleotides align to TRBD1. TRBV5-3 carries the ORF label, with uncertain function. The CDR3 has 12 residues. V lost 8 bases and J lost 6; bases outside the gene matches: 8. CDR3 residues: CASSREGAEQYF. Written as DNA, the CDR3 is TGTGCCAGCAGCCGAGAGGGGGCCGAGCAGTACTTC.

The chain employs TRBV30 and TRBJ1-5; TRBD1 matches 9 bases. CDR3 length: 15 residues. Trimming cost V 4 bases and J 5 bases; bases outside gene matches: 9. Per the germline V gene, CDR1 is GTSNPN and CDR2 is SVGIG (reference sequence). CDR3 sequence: CAWNPGQGRDQPQHF. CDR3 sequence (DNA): TGTGCCTGGAACCCGGGACAGGGTAGGGATCAGCCCCAGCATTTT. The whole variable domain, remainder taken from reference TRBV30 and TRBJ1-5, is SQTIHQWPATLVQPVGSPLSLECTVEGTSNPNLYWYRQAAGRGLQLLFYSVGIGQISSEVPQNLSASRPQDRQFILSSKKLLLSDSGFYLCAWNPGQGRDQPQHFGDGTRLSIL.

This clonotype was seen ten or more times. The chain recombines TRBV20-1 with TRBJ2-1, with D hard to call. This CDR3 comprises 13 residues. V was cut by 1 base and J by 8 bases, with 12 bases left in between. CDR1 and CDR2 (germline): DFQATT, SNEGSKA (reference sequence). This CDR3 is CSARVTARYEQFF. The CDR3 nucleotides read TGCAGTGCTAGAGTGACGGCTAGGTATGAGCAGTTCTTC.

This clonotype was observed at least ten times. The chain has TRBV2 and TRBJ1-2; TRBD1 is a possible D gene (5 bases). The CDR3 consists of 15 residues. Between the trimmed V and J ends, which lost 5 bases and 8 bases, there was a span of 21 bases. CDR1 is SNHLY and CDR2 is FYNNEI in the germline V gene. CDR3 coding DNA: TGTGCCAGCAGTATCATCGGACGGGACGCGGCGGGCTACACCTTC. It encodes CASSIIGRDAAGYTF.

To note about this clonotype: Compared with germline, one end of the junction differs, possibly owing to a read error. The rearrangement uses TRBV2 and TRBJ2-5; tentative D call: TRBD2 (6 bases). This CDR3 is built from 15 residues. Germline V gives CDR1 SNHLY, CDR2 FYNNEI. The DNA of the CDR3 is TGCGCCAGCGGAAAAGGGACTCACGAACAAGAGACCCAGTACTTC. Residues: CASGKGTHEQETQYF.

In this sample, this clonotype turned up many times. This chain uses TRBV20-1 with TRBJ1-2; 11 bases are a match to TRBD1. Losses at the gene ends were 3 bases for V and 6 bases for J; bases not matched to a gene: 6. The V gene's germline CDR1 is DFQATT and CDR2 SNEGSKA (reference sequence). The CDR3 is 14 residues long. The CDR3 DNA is TGCAGTGCTAGGGATTTGGGACAGGGGGATGGCTACACCTTC. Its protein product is CSARDLGQGDGYTF.

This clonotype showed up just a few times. CDR3 residues: CASSFVFWEEDSPLHF. The CDR3 DNA is TGTGCCAGCAGTTTTGTGTTTTGGGAGGAGGATTCACCCCTCCACTTT. This chain links TRBV12-3 or TRBV12-4 with TRBJ1-6; D unclear. The CDR3 spans 16 residues. V shed 3 bases and J shed 8 bases, with 17 bases lying between them.

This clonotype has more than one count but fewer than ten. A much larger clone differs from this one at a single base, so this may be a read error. This chain's CDR3 is CSARRDRGLSPLHF. CDR3 in DNA: TGCAGTGCTAGACGGGACAGGGGATTATCGCCCCTCCACTTT. The chain is built from TRBV20-1 and TRBJ1-6; TRBD1 matches at 10 bases. The junction had 8 bases not matched to a gene; V was cut back by 2 bases and J by 13 bases. The CDR3 is made up of 14 amino acids. CDR1 and CDR2 from the germline V gene are DFQATT and SNEGSKA (reference sequence).

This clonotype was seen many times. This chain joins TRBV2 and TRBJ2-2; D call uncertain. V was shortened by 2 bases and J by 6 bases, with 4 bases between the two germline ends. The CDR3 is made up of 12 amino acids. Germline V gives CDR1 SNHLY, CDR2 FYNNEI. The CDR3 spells CASSEQPGELFF. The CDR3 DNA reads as TGTGCCAGCAGTGAACAGCCCGGGGAGCTGTTTTTT.

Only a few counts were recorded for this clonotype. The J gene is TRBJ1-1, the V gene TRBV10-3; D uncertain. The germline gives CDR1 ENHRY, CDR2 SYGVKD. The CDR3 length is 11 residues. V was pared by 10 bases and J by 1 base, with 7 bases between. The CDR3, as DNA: TGTGCCAGCAAAGGGAACACTGAAGCTTTCTTT. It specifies CASKGNTEAFF.

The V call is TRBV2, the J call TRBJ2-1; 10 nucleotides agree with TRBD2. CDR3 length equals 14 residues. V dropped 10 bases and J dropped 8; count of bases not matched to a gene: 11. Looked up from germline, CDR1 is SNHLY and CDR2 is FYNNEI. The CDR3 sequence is CATGPSGRSYEQFF. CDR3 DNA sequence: TGTGCCACGGGGCCTAGCGGGAGATCCTATGAGCAGTTCTTC.

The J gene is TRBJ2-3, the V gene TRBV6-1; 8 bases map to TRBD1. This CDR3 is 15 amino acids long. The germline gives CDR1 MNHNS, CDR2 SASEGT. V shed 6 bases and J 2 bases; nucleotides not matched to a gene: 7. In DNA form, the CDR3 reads TGTGCCAGCAGACCATCGGGACAGGTCACAGATACGCAGTATTTT. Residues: CASRPSGQVTDTQYF.

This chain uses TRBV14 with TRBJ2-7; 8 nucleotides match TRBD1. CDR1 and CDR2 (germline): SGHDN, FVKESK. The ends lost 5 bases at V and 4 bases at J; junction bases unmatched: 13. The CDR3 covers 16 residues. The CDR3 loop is CASSGGAGTGAYEQYF. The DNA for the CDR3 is TGTGCCAGCAGCGGTGGTGCCGGGACAGGAGCTTACGAGCAGTACTTC.

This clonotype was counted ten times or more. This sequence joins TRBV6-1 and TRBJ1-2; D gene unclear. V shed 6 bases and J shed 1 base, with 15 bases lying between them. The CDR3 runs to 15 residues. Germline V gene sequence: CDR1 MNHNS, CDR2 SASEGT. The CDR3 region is CASSHQGVLNYGYTF. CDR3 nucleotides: TGTGCCAGCAGCCACCAAGGAGTACTTAACTATGGCTACACCTTC.

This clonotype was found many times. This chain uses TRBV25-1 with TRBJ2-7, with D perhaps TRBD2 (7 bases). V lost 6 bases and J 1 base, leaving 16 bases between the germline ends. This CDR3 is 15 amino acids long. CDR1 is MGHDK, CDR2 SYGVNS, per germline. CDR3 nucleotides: TGTGCCAGCAGCCCTAGGGGGGGCGCGTCCTACGAGCAGTACTTC. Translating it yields CASSPRGGASYEQYF.

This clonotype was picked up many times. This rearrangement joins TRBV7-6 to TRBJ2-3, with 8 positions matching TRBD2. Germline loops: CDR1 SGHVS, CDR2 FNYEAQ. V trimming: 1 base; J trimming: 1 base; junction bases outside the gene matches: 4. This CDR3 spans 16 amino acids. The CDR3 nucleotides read TGTGCCAGCAGCTTAGAGAGCGGGGGACGCACAGATACGCAGTATTTT. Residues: CASSLESGGRTDTQYF.

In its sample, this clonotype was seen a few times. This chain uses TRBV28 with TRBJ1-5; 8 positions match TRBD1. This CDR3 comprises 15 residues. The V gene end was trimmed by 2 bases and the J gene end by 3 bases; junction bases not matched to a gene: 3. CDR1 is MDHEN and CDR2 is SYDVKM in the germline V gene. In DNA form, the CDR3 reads TGTGCCAGCAGTTTAGTGGACAGGGACAATCAGCCCCAGCATTTT. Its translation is CASSLVDRDNQPQHF.

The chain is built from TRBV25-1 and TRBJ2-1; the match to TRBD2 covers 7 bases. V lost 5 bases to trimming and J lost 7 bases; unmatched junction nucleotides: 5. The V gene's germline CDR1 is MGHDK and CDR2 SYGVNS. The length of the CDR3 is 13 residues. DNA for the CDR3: TGTGCCAGCAGTAACCCCGGGGGGAATGAGCAGTTCTTC. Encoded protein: CASSNPGGNEQFF.

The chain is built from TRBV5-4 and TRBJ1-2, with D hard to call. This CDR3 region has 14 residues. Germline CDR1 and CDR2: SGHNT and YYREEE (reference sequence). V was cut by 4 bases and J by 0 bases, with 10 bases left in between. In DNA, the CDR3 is TGTGCCAGCAGCGCCAGCTCCGCTAACTATGGCTACACCTTC. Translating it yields CASSASSANYGYTF.

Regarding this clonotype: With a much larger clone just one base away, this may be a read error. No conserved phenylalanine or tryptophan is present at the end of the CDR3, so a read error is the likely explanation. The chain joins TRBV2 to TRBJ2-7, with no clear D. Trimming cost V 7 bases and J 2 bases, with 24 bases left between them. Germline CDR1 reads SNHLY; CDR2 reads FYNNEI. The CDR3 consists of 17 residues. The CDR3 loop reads CASTVVNPRVLTYEQYS. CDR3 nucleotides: TGTGCCAGCACGGTTGTGAACCCTCGGGTTTTAACCTACGAGCAGTACTCC.